These 28 T cell receptor beta chains came from one sample sequenced in a study of cytomegalovirus exposure and HLA in healthy donors. The PCR had 60 Vbeta and 13 Jbeta primers. Sequencing used immunoSEQ multiplex PCR; TCRdb keeps in-frame clones, though not all of them. The profile shows fewer than 150,000 clones, around 77% of them singletons. The specimen was PBMCs. These receptors were taken from a woman aged 25 to 39 in good health and CMV-seropositive.

J is TRBJ2-3 and V is TRBV29-1; D not resolved. CDR3 size: 13 residues. Germline V lookup: CDR1 SQVTM, CDR2 ANQGSEA. Trimming removed 5 bases at V and 2 bases at J, with 11 bases between. The CDR3 loop is CSVRAQNTDTQYF. The CDR3 bases are TGCAGCGTTAGAGCGCAAAACACAGATACGCAGTATTTT.

This chain joins TRBV28 and TRBJ1-5; 12 bases agree with TRBD1. The germline CDR1 and CDR2 sequences are MDHEN and SYDVKM. The CDR3 loop spans 17 amino acids. Trimming at V came to 7 bases and at J to 1 base, leaving 8 bases not matched to a gene. The CDR3 DNA is TGTGCCAGCATTACCTCCGGGACAGGGGGCAGCAATCAGCCCCAGCATTTT. Translated, it gives CASITSGTGGSNQPQHF.

V is TRBV4-2 and J is TRBJ1-1; no reliable D call. Germline V gives CDR1 LGHNA, CDR2 YNFKEQ. The CDR3 length is 15 residues. With 1 base removed from V and 0 bases from J, the gap between germline ends came to 9 bases. CDR3 protein: CASSQAETLNTEAFF. In DNA, the CDR3 is TGTGCCAGCAGCCAAGCAGAGACTCTGAACACTGAAGCTTTCTTT.

V is TRBV29-1 and J is TRBJ1-2, with D perhaps TRBD1 (5 bases). V lost 7 bases, J lost 6 bases, and 18 bases lay in between. Germline V gene lookup returns CDR1 SQVTM and CDR2 ANQGSEA. The CDR3 has 13 amino acids. The CDR3 reads CSAWDGGVDGYTF. The CDR3 region has the DNA TGCAGCGCGTGGGACGGGGGAGTGGATGGCTACACCTTC.

CDR3 protein: CSVVSDRQHNEQFF. The CDR3 bases are TGCAGCGTTGTATCGGACAGACAGCACAATGAGCAGTTCTTC. The chain uses TRBV29-1 and TRBJ2-1; tentative D call: TRBD1 (6 bases). The V end was cut by 4 bases, the J end by 5 bases, with 15 bases between. Germline V gives CDR1 SQVTM, CDR2 ANQGSEA. The length of the CDR3 is 14 residues.

The rearrangement joins TRBV6-1 to TRBJ1-3, with a weak D call TRBD1 (6 bases). Deletions cut 4 bases from V and 0 bases from J, with 22 bases between. The CDR3 runs 19 residues. Germline V gene sequence: CDR1 MNHNS, CDR2 SASEGT. This CDR3 is CASSGRRQGTSISGNTIYF. The CDR3 DNA sequence: TGTGCCAGCAGTGGAAGGCGGCAGGGGACATCTATCTCTGGAAACACCATATATTTT.

This rearrangement joins TRBV11-2 to TRBJ1-2, with TRBD1 matching 9 bases. Germline V gene lookup returns CDR1 SGHAT and CDR2 FQNNGV. This CDR3 has 13 amino acids. Trimming at V came to 5 bases and at J to 5 bases, leaving 3 bases not matched to a gene. The CDR3 DNA is TGTGCCAGCAGCCCACAGGGGGCTTATGGCTACACCTTC. Translation: CASSPQGAYGYTF.

A remark on this clone: A single base separates this from a much larger clone, so it may be a read error. The V and J genes are TRBV2 and TRBJ1-4; 7 bases align to TRBD1. The germline CDR1 and CDR2 sequences are SNHLY and FYNNEI. V lost 3 bases, J lost 0 bases, and 1 base stayed unmatched. The CDR3 contains 15 residues. In DNA, the CDR3 is TGTGCCAGCAGTGAGACAGGGTCAACTAATGAAAAACTGTTTTTT. The encoded protein is CASSETGSTNEKLFF.

The V gene is TRBV5-1, the J gene TRBJ1-4, with unresolved D. V was clipped by 0 bases and J by 10 bases, with 13 bases between them. This CDR3 has 14 residues. CDR1 SGHRS and CDR2 YFSETQ come from the germline V gene. CDR3 bases: TGCGCCAGCAGCTTGGCGGCGCAGTCAGGAAAACTGTTTTTT. It translates to CASSLAAQSGKLFF.

The V gene is TRBV9, the J gene TRBJ2-2; D call uncertain. CDR1 is SGDLS and CDR2 is YYNGEE in the germline V gene. With 4 bases removed from V and 7 bases from J, the gap between germline ends came to 8 bases. The CDR3 length is 12 residues. CDR3 DNA sequence: TGTGCCAGCAGCCCTACCATCGGGGAGCTGTTTTTT. This codes for CASSPTIGELFF.

This sequence joins TRBV5-1 and TRBJ2-3; 10 bases map to TRBD2. Germline lookup yields CDR1 SGHRS and CDR2 YFSETQ. V trimming: 0 bases; J trimming: 2 bases; junction bases outside the gene matches: 3. The CDR3 spans 16 residues. In DNA form, the CDR3 reads TGCGCCAGCAGCTTGGCGGGGACTAGCGTCACAGATACGCAGTATTTT. It is translated as CASSLAGTSVTDTQYF.

The chain uses TRBV5-1 and TRBJ2-3; 8 bases match TRBD2. Germline lookup yields CDR1 SGHRS and CDR2 YFSETQ. The junction had 4 bases not matched to a gene; V was cut back by 2 bases and J by 2 bases. CDR3 length: 15 residues. The CDR3 coding sequence is TGCGCCAGCAGCTTAGCGGGGGCATTCACAGATACGCAGTATTTT. Its protein product is CASSLAGAFTDTQYF.

The gene calls are TRBV25-1 and TRBJ1-4; the D gene is possibly TRBD1 (5 bases). The length of the CDR3 is 14 residues. Trimming shortened V by 5 bases and J by 4 bases, and 11 bases separated the two germline ends. Germline V CDR1 and CDR2: MGHDK, SYGVNS. CDR3 bases: TGTGCCAGCAGTCTTGGGGGGAATAATGAAAAACTGTTTTTT. Translated, it gives CASSLGGNNEKLFF.

The rearrangement uses TRBV29-1 and TRBJ2-5, with D perhaps TRBD1 (6 bases). The CDR3 has 14 amino acids. CDR1 and CDR2 (germline): SQVTM, ANQGSEA. V was shortened by 7 bases and J by 1 base, with 16 bases between the two germline ends. CDR3 residues: CSASGHLIQETQYF. The CDR3 region has the DNA TGCAGCGCCTCGGGACACCTTATCCAAGAGACCCAGTACTTC.

This clone came up a few times. This chain uses TRBV4-1 with TRBJ1-2; D is uncertain. CDR3 size: 14 residues. The V and J ends lost 4 bases and 3 bases respectively, with 12 bases between them. Germline V gives CDR1 MGHRA, CDR2 YSYEKL. The CDR3 is CASSPAGSDYGYTF. CDR3 DNA: TGCGCCAGCAGCCCGGCGGGATCGGACTATGGCTACACCTTC.

J is TRBJ2-1 and V is TRBV6-4; 12 nucleotides agree with TRBD2. Unmatched junction bases numbered 5, after V lost 4 bases and J lost 7 bases. Germline V gene lookup returns CDR1 MRHNA and CDR2 SNTAGT. The CDR3 sequence is 15 residues long. CDR3 DNA sequence: TGTGCCAGCAGTGTCACTAGCGGGGGGTCAAATGAGCAGTTCTTC. This encodes CASSVTSGGSNEQFF.

The chain joins TRBV27 to TRBJ2-7, with 7 bases fitting TRBD2. Trimming removed 1 base from V and 6 bases from J; junction bases left unmatched: 3. Germline V gene sequence: CDR1 MNHEY, CDR2 SMNVEV (reference sequence). The CDR3 has 13 residues. In DNA form, the CDR3 reads TGTGCCAGCAGTTTATACGGGGAGGGCGAGCAGTACTTC. This gives the protein CASSLYGEGEQYF.

This chain links TRBV5-6 with TRBJ1-4, with TRBD1 identical over 8 bases. V lost 3 bases to trimming and J lost 4 bases; unmatched junction nucleotides: 5. CDR1 is SGHDT and CDR2 is YYEEEE in the germline V gene. The length of the CDR3 is 15 residues. The CDR3 spells CASSSRQGINEKLFF. The CDR3 region has the DNA TGTGCCAGCAGCTCTCGACAGGGGATTAATGAAAAACTGTTTTTT.

V usage is TRBV6-5 and J usage is TRBJ2-4; D not certain. CDR1 MNHEY and CDR2 SVGAGI come from the germline V gene. The CDR3 runs to 15 residues. Trimming pared 0 bases from V and 0 bases from J, leaving 6 bases between. CDR3 protein: CASSYSQVAKNIQYF. The CDR3 DNA follows: TGTGCCAGCAGTTACTCCCAGGTAGCCAAAAACATTCAGTACTTC.

The gene calls are TRBV5-4 and TRBJ2-6; D is perhaps TRBD1 (6 bases). Trimming left V 0 bases short and J 0 bases short, with 10 bases between. This CDR3 is built from 17 residues. Germline values: CDR1 SGHNT, CDR2 YYREEE (reference sequence). CDR3 DNA: TGTGCCAGCAGCTTGGGACAGGATAACTCTGGGGCCAACGTCCTGACTTTC. Translating it yields CASSLGQDNSGANVLTF.

V usage is TRBV7-2 and J usage is TRBJ2-3; 11 bases are shared with TRBD2. Germline trimming cut 5 bases from V and 6 bases from J; bases unmatched to any gene: 4. The CDR3 contains 14 residues. Per germline, CDR1 SGHTA and CDR2 FQGNSA. CDR3 sequence (DNA): TGTGCCAGCAGCCGGGGACTAGCGGAGGATACGCAGTATTTT. Its translation: CASSRGLAEDTQYF.

This chain uses TRBV10-3 with TRBJ2-6; the match to TRBD1 covers 10 bases. The CDR3 has 19 residues. J was trimmed by 3 bases and V by 5 bases; bases with no gene match: 13. Germline CDR1 ENHRY, CDR2 SYGVKD. For the CDR3, the DNA is TGTGCCATCAGTAATCGTGGGGACAGGGGTTTCGTTGGGGCCAACGTCCTGACTTTC. Translating gives CAISNRGDRGFVGANVLTF.

CDR3 in DNA: TGTGCCAGCAGCCCGGGACAGGCCAACTATGGCTACACCTTC. This sequence encodes CASSPGQANYGYTF. This rearrangement joins TRBV11-2 to TRBJ1-2; TRBD1 aligns across 8 bases. CDR1 SGHAT and CDR2 FQNNGV come from the germline V gene. This CDR3 is built from 14 residues. The V and J ends lost 5 bases and 2 bases, in that order; junction bases with no gene match: 4.

Only a few counts were recorded for this clone. The chain couples TRBV7-9 to TRBJ1-4; perhaps TRBD1 as D (5 bases). The CDR3 runs to 15 residues. Germline assignment: CDR1 SEHNR and CDR2 FQNEAQ (reference sequence). The V end lost 3 bases, the J end lost 2 bases, and 10 bases lay between the germline ends. CDR3 coding DNA: TGTGCCAGCAGCTTTTGGGACTCGACTAATGAAAAACTGTTTTTT. This codes for CASSFWDSTNEKLFF.

The table lists this clone with a count of one. The chain is built from TRBV5-1 and TRBJ1-4; 7 bases are shared with TRBD1. Germline assignment: CDR1 SGHRS and CDR2 YFSETQ. The CDR3 totals 13 residues. Trimming cost V 4 bases and J 6 bases; bases outside gene matches: 3. This chain's CDR3 is CASSLGTDEKLFF. The CDR3 region has the DNA TGCGCCAGCAGCCTCGGGACAGATGAAAAACTGTTTTTT.

The chain is built from TRBV7-7 and TRBJ2-7, with 7 bases aligning to TRBD1. Per germline, CDR1 SSHAT and CDR2 FNYEAQ (reference sequence). CDR3 length equals 16 residues. The CDR3 DNA reads TGTGCTACTGTCGCTCAGGGACAGACCTACTCCTACGAGCAGTACTTC. Translation gives CATVAQGQTYSYEQYF.

The chain uses TRBV30 and TRBJ1-6; D unclear. The CDR3 is 15 residues long. CDR1 GTSNPN and CDR2 SVGIG come from the germline V gene (reference sequence). V was shortened by 3 bases and J by 6 bases, with 15 bases between the two germline ends. The CDR3 loop is CAWRGSEGFNSPLHF. The CDR3 DNA follows: TGTGCCTGGAGGGGAAGCGAGGGTTTTAATTCACCCCTCCACTTT.

Only a few counts were recorded for this clone. The chain recombines TRBV7-3 with TRBJ1-1, with D perhaps matching TRBD1 (6 bases). The CDR3 extends over 13 amino acids. Trimming shortened V by 5 bases and J by 4 bases, and 11 bases separated the two germline ends. Germline values: CDR1 SGHTA, CDR2 FQGTGA. This CDR3 is CASSAGQTTEAFF. CDR3 in DNA: TGTGCCAGCAGCGCAGGACAGACCACTGAAGCTTTCTTT.